Presented here are 31 T cell receptor beta chains from one specimen sequenced in a study of blood T cells in healthy people across ages. A J-beta primer mix and a sample-barcoded 5' primer were used in a second PCR of roughly 7 to 12 cycles. TCRdb reanalysed the 5' RACE reads using MiXCR and keeps one entry per CDR3 protein. The sample consists of hundreds of thousands of distinct CDR3 sequences, 46% of them appearing once. The sequenced sample was blood. The receptors come from an elderly man in good health.

Concerning this clonotype: Sequence at one end of the junction differs from germline and may be a read error. The chain uses TRBV4-2 and TRBJ2-3; TRBD1 matches 9 bases. The CDR3 totals 18 residues. CDR1 and CDR2 (germline): LGHNA, YNFKEQ. This chain's CDR3 is CAGSPATGGWTSGDTQYF. CDR3 nucleotide sequence: TGTGCCGGCAGCCCCGCGACAGGGGGGTGGACTAGTGGGGATACGCAGTATTTT.

The CDR3 DNA reads TGTGCCAGCAGCCCCTCCGCGGGAGGAGTGAATGAGCAGTTCTTC. Its protein is CASSPSAGGVNEQFF. The gene calls are TRBV3-1 and TRBJ2-1; TRBD2 matches at 8 bases. The V gene's germline CDR1 is LGHDT and CDR2 YNNKEL (reference sequence). V lost 4 bases to trimming and J lost 7 bases; unmatched junction nucleotides: 9. The CDR3 covers 15 residues.

This clonotype was seen only a few times. The chain recombines TRBV5-1 with TRBJ2-1; D remains unclear. The CDR3 sequence is 11 residues long. Trimming shortened V by 3 bases and J by 9 bases, and 7 bases separated the two germline ends. The germline CDR1 and CDR2 sequences are SGHRS and YFSETQ. The CDR3 reads CASSSSGEQFF. In nucleotides, the CDR3 is TGCGCCAGCAGCTCCTCCGGTGAGCAGTTCTTC. Using reference TRBV5-1 and TRBJ2-1 for the parts outside the CDR3, the full variable domain is KAGVTQTPRYLIKTRGQQVTLSCSPISGHRSVSWYQQTPGQGLQFLFEYFSETQRNKGNFPGRFSGRQFSNSRSEMNVSTLELGDSALYLCASSSSGEQFFGPGTRLTVL.

V gene TRBV3-1 combines with J gene TRBJ2-5; 7 nucleotides agree with TRBD1. The length of the CDR3 is 15 residues. V was clipped by 4 bases and J by 1 base; unmatched bases: 6. The germline V gene has CDR1 LGHDT and CDR2 YNNKEL (reference sequence). The DNA of the CDR3 is TGTGCCAGCAGCCTGGGACAGAAAGCCCAAGAGACCCAGTACTTC. Protein: CASSLGQKAQETQYF.

V is TRBV29-1 and J is TRBJ2-5; D possibly corresponds to TRBD1 (6 bases). V lost 5 bases and J 4 bases, leaving 11 bases between the germline ends. The germline V gene encodes CDR1 SQVTM and CDR2 ANQGSEA. The CDR3 length is 12 residues. The CDR3 region is CSVLQGRETQYF. The CDR3 nucleotides read TGCAGCGTTCTACAGGGTCGAGAGACCCAGTACTTC.

The rearrangement uses TRBV20-1 and TRBJ1-2; possible D gene TRBD1, 5 bases. The germline V gene has CDR1 DFQATT and CDR2 SNEGSKA (reference sequence). CDR3 length: 16 amino acids. V was trimmed by 2 bases and J by 4 bases, leaving 20 bases between them. CDR3 region: CSARNGGTPGFYGYTF. CDR3 sequence (DNA): TGCAGTGCTAGAAATGGCGGGACCCCTGGGTTCTATGGCTACACCTTC.

Here the CDR3 reads CSVVRNPTGELFF. Here the CDR3 DNA reads TGCAGCGTTGTGAGGAATCCGACCGGGGAGCTGTTTTTT. The chain combines TRBV29-1 with TRBJ2-2, with no clear D. Germline V CDR1 and CDR2: SQVTM, ANQGSEA. This CDR3 contains 13 residues. V gave up 4 bases and J gave up 5 bases, with 11 bases separating them.

Here the CDR3 reads CASSQETGQETQYF. CDR3 DNA: TGTGCCAGCAGCCAAGAGACAGGACAAGAGACCCAGTACTTC. V and J are TRBV4-2 and TRBJ2-5, with a weak D call TRBD1 (6 bases). CDR1 and CDR2 (germline): LGHNA, YNFKEQ. The CDR3 has 14 amino acids. With 0 bases removed from V and 2 bases from J, the gap between germline ends came to 7 bases.

The V gene is TRBV2, the J gene TRBJ1-5, with D hard to call. Between the trimmed V and J ends, which lost 1 base and 4 bases, there was a span of 5 bases. The germline V gene encodes CDR1 SNHLY and CDR2 FYNNEI. CDR3 length equals 13 residues. The CDR3 protein is CASSEESNQPQHF. The CDR3 nucleotides read TGTGCCAGCAGTGAAGAATCAAATCAGCCCCAGCATTTT.

This chain links TRBV6-6 with TRBJ2-2; 10 nucleotides agree with TRBD1. Germline CDR1 is MNHNY and CDR2 is SVGAGI (reference sequence). The junction had 7 bases not matched to a gene; V was cut back by 5 bases and J by 7 bases. There are 15 residues in the CDR3. CDR3 sequence reads: CASSPRQGAHGELFF. CDR3 coding DNA: TGTGCCAGCAGTCCCCGACAGGGGGCTCACGGGGAGCTGTTTTTT.

The table lists this clonotype with a few counts. CDR3 in amino acids: CASSPGGQWETQYF. Written as DNA, the CDR3 is TGTGCCAGCAGCCCGGGCGGACAGTGGGAGACCCAGTACTTC. This chain joins TRBV7-9 and TRBJ2-5; weak D call: TRBD1 (6 bases). Trimming removed 5 bases from V and 5 bases from J, with 15 bases in between. The CDR3 totals 14 residues. In germline, CDR1 is SEHNR, CDR2 FQNEAQ (reference sequence).

In its sample, this clonotype was seen many times. The rearrangement links TRBV29-1 to TRBJ2-7; TRBD1 aligns across 9 bases. V was pared by 7 bases and J by 6 bases, with 7 bases of the junction left unmatched. Germline-derived CDR1 and CDR2 are SQVTM and ANQGSEA. The CDR3 spans 12 residues. The CDR3 coding sequence is TGCAGCGCTTGGGACAGGGACGGCGAGCAGTACTTC. Translated: CSAWDRDGEQYF.

The CDR3 DNA reads TGCAGCGGTGGGGGACTCAACTATGGCTACACCTTC. This codes for CSGGGLNYGYTF. The chain uses TRBV29-1 and TRBJ1-2; weak D call: TRBD1 (5 bases). The CDR3 consists of 12 residues. V was pared by 7 bases and J by 2 bases, with 11 bases between. Germline V gene data show CDR1 as SQVTM and CDR2 as ANQGSEA. Based on the CDR3 plus reference TRBV29-1 and TRBJ1-2, the full variable domain is SAVISQKPSRDICQRGTSLTIQCQVDSQVTMMFWYRQQPGQSLTLIATANQGSEATYESGFVIDKFPISRPNLTFSTLTVSNMSPEDSSIYLCSGGGLNYGYTFGSGTRLTVV.

This clonotype was seen at least ten times. The chain has TRBV12-3 or TRBV12-4 and TRBJ2-5; tentatively, D is TRBD1 (6 bases). CDR3 length: 13 amino acids. With 4 bases removed from V and 3 bases from J, the gap between germline ends came to 9 bases. CDR3 sequence (DNA): TGTGCCAGCAGTTATGGGGGCAAAGAGACCCAGTACTTC. The encoded protein is CASSYGGKETQYF.

This clonotype was recorded once. The genes are TRBV27 and TRBJ2-6; D may be TRBD2 (5 bases). Deletions cut 5 bases from V and 4 bases from J, with 12 bases between. CDR1 MNHEY and CDR2 SMNVEV come from the germline V gene (reference sequence). The CDR3 spans 15 residues. The CDR3 DNA sequence: TGTGCCAGCAGTCCGAACCCGGGGGGGGCCAACGTCCTGACTTTC. This gives the protein CASSPNPGGANVLTF. The whole variable domain, filled in from reference TRBV27 and TRBJ2-6, reads EAQVTQNPRYLITVTGKKLTVTCSQNMNHEYMSWYRQDPGLGLRQIYYSMNVEVTDKGDVPEGYKVSRKEKRNFPLILESPSPNQTSLYFCASSPNPGGANVLTFGAGSRLTVL.

This CDR3 reads CASRPDLDSYNEQFF. For the CDR3, the DNA is TGTGCCAGTAGACCGGATTTAGACTCCTACAATGAGCAGTTCTTC. This chain uses TRBV19 with TRBJ2-1; D unresolved. There are 15 residues in the CDR3. The germline V and J ends were trimmed by 6 bases and 0 bases, with 12 bases remaining between them. Looked up from germline, CDR1 is LNHDA and CDR2 is SQIVND (reference sequence). Full variable domain (outside the CDR3, taken from reference TRBV19 and TRBJ2-1): DGGITQSPKYLFRKEGQNVTLSCEQNLNHDAMYWYRQDPGQGLRLIYYSQIVNDFQKGDIAEGYSVSREKKESFPLTVTSAQKNPTAFYLCASRPDLDSYNEQFFGPGTRLTVL.

The chain is built from TRBV29-1 and TRBJ2-5; D is tentatively TRBD1 or TRBD2 (5 bases each). This CDR3 contains 12 residues. Trimming took 7 bases from V and 2 from J, leaving 11 bases between them. Germline V CDR1 and CDR2: SQVTM, ANQGSEA. DNA for the CDR3: TGCAGCGGAGGGGCAACTCAAGAGACCCAGTACTTC. Encoded protein: CSGGATQETQYF.

This clonotype was found a few times. V gene TRBV4-2 combines with J gene TRBJ1-1; D might be TRBD1 (6 bases). Germline lookup yields CDR1 LGHNA and CDR2 YNFKEQ. The CDR3 consists of 15 residues. Trimming took off 0 bases at V and 6 bases at J, with 14 bases between the two ends. The CDR3 bases are TGTGCCAGCAGCCAAGAGGAGTACAGGGCCCCTGAAGCTTTCTTT. Translating it yields CASSQEEYRAPEAFF.

This clonotype was recorded once. This chain joins TRBV20-1 and TRBJ2-3; weak D call: TRBD1 (5 bases). Trimming removed 3 bases from V and 4 bases from J, with 11 bases in between. The germline gives CDR1 DFQATT, CDR2 SNEGSKA (reference sequence). The CDR3 is made up of 13 amino acids. The CDR3 nucleotides read TGCAGTGCTAGCAGGGTTCCAGCAGATACGCAGTATTTT. Its translation: CSASRVPADTQYF.

In this sample, this clonotype turned up a few times. The chain carries TRBV20-1 and TRBJ2-7, with 13 bases that match TRBD2. The germline CDR1 and CDR2 sequences are DFQATT and SNEGSKA (reference sequence). The CDR3 extends over 15 amino acids. The V and J ends lost 1 base and 5 bases, in that order; junction bases with no gene match: 5. The CDR3 sequence: CSARGGTSGTDEQYF. In DNA form, the CDR3 reads TGCAGTGCTAGAGGGGGGACTAGCGGGACTGACGAGCAGTACTTC.

The rearrangement joins TRBV28 to TRBJ1-6; D is possibly TRBD1 (5 bases). CDR1 is MDHEN, CDR2 SYDVKM, per germline. Trimming took 6 bases from V and 8 from J, leaving 8 bases between them. The CDR3 sequence is 12 residues long. Here the CDR3 DNA reads TGTGCCAGCAGGGGGGGTGATTCACCCCTCCACTTT. It yields the protein CASRGGDSPLHF.

This CDR3 reads CSAPTANYGYTF. CDR3 nucleotides: TGCAGTGCTCCTACGGCTAACTATGGCTACACCTTC. The genes are TRBV20-1 and TRBJ1-2; D unresolved. CDR3 length: 12 amino acids. The germline gives CDR1 DFQATT, CDR2 SNEGSKA (reference sequence). Trimming removed 5 bases at V and 0 bases at J, with 7 bases between.

The V and J genes are TRBV7-8 and TRBJ2-1, with 9 bases aligning to TRBD1. The CDR3 contains 13 residues. The germline V gene has CDR1 SGHVS and CDR2 FQNEAQ. Unmatched junction bases numbered 6, after V lost 6 bases and J lost 9 bases. In DNA form, the CDR3 reads TGTGCCAGCAGACGGGACAGGGTTTGTGAGCAGTTCTTC. This encodes CASRRDRVCEQFF. Full variable domain (rest looked up from reference TRBV7-8 and TRBJ2-1): GAGVSQSPRYKVAKRGQDVALRCDPISGHVSLFWYQQALGQGPEFLTYFQNEAQLDKSGLPSDRFFAERPEGSVSTLKIQRTQQEDSAVYLCASRRDRVCEQFFGPGTRLTVL.

The CDR3 coding sequence is TGTGCCAGCAGTTTATCTGTTGACTACGGGTACGAGCAGTACTTC. It encodes CASSLSVDYGYEQYF. This rearrangement joins TRBV27 to TRBJ2-7, with a tentative D call TRBD2 (5 bases). From germline, CDR1 is MNHEY and CDR2 SMNVEV (reference sequence). Trimming left V 0 bases short and J 4 bases short, with 13 bases between. The CDR3 sequence is 15 residues long.

This chain connects TRBV29-1 to TRBJ2-7; perhaps TRBD1 as D (5 bases). Trimming took off 5 bases at V and 4 bases at J, with 15 bases between the two ends. Looked up from germline, CDR1 is SQVTM and CDR2 is ANQGSEA. The CDR3 consists of 13 residues. The CDR3 region has the DNA TGCAGCGTTCAGGCAGGGAAGGGGTACGAGCAGTACTTC. It codes for CSVQAGKGYEQYF.

This clonotype was detected ten times or more. V usage is TRBV7-6 and J usage is TRBJ2-7; 7 positions agree with TRBD1. The CDR3 contains 14 residues. Losses at the gene ends were 5 bases for V and 2 bases for J; bases not matched to a gene: 6. CDR1 and CDR2 (germline): SGHVS, FNYEAQ. CDR3: CASSVGDRTYEQYF. The DNA of the CDR3 is TGTGCCAGCAGCGTAGGGGACAGAACCTACGAGCAGTACTTC.

About this clonotype itself: The DNA is left out, because the CDR3 cannot be placed on it with certainty; the CDR3 is given as TCRdb lists it. This chain connects TRBV9 to TRBJ2-5; the table's D call, TRBD1, was not checked against the DNA. Germline CDR1 SGDLS, CDR2 YYNGEE. A total of 18 residues make up the CDR3, ends included. CDR3 sequence: CASSVGVGEETQYFGPYF.

The chain uses TRBV11-1 and TRBJ2-1, with TRBD2 identical over 13 bases. Germline CDR1 is SGHAT and CDR2 is FQDESV (reference sequence). The J segment lost 3 bases and the V segment lost 1 base, leaving 9 bases of the junction unmatched. CDR3 size: 19 residues. CDR3 sequence (DNA): TGTGCCAGCAGCTTAGGAGGGAGGGGGACTAGCGGGAACTACAATGAGCAGTTCTTC. Encoded protein: CASSLGGRGTSGNYNEQFF.

This rearrangement joins TRBV27 to TRBJ2-7, with D perhaps being TRBD1 or TRBD2 (6 bases each). In germline, CDR1 is MNHEY, CDR2 SMNVEV (reference sequence). The CDR3 totals 13 residues. V was shortened by 7 bases and J by 6 bases, with 16 bases between the two germline ends. The CDR3 coding sequence is TGTGCCAGCAAAGTAGGAGGGGGTAGCGAGCAGTACTTC. It is translated as CASKVGGGSEQYF.

The V and J genes are TRBV20-1 and TRBJ2-5; possibly TRBD1 or TRBD2 for D (5 bases each). Trimming removed 6 bases from V and 5 bases from J, with 13 bases in between. CDR1 is DFQATT, CDR2 SNEGSKA, per germline (reference sequence). CDR3 size: 12 residues. The chain's CDR3 is CSAPIEGETQYF. In DNA form, the CDR3 reads TGCAGTGCCCCCATAGAGGGGGAGACCCAGTACTTC.

This rearrangement joins TRBV29-1 to TRBJ2-3, with 8 bases lining up with TRBD2. V shed 7 bases, J shed 1 base, and the junction held 7 bases outside the gene matches. Germline V gene data show CDR1 as SQVTM and CDR2 as ANQGSEA. This CDR3 has 14 residues. DNA of the CDR3: TGCAGCGCACCGGGACTAGATGGCACAGATACGCAGTATTTT. It yields the protein CSAPGLDGTDTQYF.